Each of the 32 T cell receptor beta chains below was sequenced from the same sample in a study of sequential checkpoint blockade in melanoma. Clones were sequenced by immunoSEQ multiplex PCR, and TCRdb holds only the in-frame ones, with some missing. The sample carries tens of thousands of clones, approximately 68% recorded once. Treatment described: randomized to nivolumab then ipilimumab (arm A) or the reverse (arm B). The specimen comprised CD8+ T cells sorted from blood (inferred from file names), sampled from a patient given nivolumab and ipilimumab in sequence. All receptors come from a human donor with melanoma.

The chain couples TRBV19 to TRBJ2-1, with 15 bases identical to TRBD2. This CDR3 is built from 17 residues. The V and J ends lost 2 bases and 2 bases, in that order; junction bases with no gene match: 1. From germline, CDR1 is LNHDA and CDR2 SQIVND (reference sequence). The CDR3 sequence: CASSIWTSGGAYNEQFF. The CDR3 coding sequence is TGTGCCAGTAGTATATGGACTAGCGGGGGGGCCTACAATGAGCAGTTCTTC.

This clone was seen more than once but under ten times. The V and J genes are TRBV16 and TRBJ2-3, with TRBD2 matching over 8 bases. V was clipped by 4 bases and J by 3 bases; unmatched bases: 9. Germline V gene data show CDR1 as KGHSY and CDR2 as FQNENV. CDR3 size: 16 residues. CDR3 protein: CASSPLAGGSTDTQYF. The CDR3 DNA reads TGTGCCAGCAGCCCCCTGGCGGGGGGTAGTACAGATACGCAGTATTTT.

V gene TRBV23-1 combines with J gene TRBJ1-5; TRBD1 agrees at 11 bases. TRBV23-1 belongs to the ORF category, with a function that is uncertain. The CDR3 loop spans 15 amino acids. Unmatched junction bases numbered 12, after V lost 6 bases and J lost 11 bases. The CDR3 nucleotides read TGCGCCAGCAGCCCCGGGACAGGGGGTTCTAAGTCCCAGCATTTT. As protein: CASSPGTGGSKSQHF.

CDR3 sequence reads: CASSPRGAKNIQYF. CDR3 nucleotides: TGTGCCAGCAGTCCCCGGGGAGCCAAAAACATTCAGTACTTC. J is TRBJ2-4 and V is TRBV6-5; TRBD2 is a possible D gene (5 bases). Trimming removed 5 bases from V and 0 bases from J, with 8 bases in between. The CDR3 contains 14 residues. Germline lookup yields CDR1 MNHEY and CDR2 SVGAGI.

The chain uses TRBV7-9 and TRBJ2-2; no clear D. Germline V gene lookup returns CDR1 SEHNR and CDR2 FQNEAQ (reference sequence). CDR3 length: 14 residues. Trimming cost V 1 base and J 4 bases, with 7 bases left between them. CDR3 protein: CASSLGGVTGELFF. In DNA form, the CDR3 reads TGTGCCAGCAGCTTAGGAGGAGTCACCGGGGAGCTGTTTTTT.

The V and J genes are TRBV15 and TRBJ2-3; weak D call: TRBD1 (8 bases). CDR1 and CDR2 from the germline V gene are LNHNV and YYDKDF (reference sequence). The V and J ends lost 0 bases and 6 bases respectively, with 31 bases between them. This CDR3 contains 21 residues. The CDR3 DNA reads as TGTGCCACCAGCAGAGATGGTTTAGGGGTGTCAGGACAGGGAGGGATGGATACGCAGTATTTT. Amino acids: CATSRDGLGVSGQGGMDTQYF.

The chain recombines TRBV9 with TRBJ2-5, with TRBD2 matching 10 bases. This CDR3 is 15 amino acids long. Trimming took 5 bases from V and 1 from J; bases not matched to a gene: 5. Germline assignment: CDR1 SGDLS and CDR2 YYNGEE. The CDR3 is CASSPSGGSQETQYF. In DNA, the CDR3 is TGTGCCAGCAGTCCTAGCGGGGGCTCCCAAGAGACCCAGTACTTC.

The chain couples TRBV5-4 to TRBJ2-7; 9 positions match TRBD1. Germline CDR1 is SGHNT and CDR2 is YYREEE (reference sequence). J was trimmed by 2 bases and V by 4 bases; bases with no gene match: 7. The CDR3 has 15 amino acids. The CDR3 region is CASSPDRGLTYEQYV. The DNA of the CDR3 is TGTGCCAGCAGCCCGGACAGGGGACTCACCTACGAGCAGTACGTC.

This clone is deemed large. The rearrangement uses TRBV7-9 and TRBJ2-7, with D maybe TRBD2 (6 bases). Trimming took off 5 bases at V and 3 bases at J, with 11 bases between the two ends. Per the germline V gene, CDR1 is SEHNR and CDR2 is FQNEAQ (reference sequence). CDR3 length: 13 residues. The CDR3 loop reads CASSPRENYEQYV. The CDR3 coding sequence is TGTGCCAGCAGCCCCCGGGAGAACTACGAGCAGTACGTC.

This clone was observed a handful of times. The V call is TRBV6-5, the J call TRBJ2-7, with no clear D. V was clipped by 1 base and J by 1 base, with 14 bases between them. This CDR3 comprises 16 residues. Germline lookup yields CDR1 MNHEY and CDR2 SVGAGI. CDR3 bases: TGTGCCAGCAGTTACTATTCCACCTCACTATCCTACGAGCAGTACTTC. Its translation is CASSYYSTSLSYEQYF.

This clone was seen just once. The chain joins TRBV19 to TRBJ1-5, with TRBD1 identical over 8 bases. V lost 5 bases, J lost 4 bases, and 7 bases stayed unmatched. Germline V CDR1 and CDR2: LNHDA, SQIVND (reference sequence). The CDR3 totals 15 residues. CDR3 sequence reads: CASSAWTGLNQPQHF. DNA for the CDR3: TGTGCCAGTAGTGCCTGGACAGGGCTTAATCAGCCCCAGCATTTT.

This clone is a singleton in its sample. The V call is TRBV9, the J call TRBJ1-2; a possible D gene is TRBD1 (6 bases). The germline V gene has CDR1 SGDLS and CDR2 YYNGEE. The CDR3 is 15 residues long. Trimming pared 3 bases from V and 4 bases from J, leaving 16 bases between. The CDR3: CASSGILRGPYGYTF. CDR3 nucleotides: TGTGCCAGCAGCGGAATTCTCAGGGGCCCCTATGGCTACACCTTC.

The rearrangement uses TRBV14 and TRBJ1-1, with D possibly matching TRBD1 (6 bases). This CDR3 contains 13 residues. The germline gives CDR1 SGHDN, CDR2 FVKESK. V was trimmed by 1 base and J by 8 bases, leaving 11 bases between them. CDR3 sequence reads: CASSQVRGAEAFF. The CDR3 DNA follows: TGTGCCAGCAGCCAAGTTCGGGGGGCCGAAGCTTTCTTT.

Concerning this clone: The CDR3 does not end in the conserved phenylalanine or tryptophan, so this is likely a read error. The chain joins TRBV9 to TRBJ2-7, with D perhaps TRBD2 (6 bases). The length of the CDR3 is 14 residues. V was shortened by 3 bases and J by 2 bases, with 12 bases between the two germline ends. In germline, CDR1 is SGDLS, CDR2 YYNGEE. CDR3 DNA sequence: TGTGCCAGCAGCGAAGGGACTTACGCCTACGAGCAGTACCTC. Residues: CASSEGTYAYEQYL.

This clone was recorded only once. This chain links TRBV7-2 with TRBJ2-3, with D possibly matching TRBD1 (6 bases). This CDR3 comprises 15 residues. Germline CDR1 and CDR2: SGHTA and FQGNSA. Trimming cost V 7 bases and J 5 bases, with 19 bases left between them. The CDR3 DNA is TGTGCCAGCACCGCTTGGGCAGGGGCGATAGATACGCAGTATTTT. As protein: CASTAWAGAIDTQYF.

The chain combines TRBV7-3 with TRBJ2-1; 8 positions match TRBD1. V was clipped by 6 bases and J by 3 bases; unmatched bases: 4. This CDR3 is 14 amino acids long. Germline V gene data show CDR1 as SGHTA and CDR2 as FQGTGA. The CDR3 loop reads CASSPDRDYNEQFF. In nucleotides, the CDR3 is TGTGCCAGCAGTCCGGACAGGGACTACAATGAGCAGTTCTTC.

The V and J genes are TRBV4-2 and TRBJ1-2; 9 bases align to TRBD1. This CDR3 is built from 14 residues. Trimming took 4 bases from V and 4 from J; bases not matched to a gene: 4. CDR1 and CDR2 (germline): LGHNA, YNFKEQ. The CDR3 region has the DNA TGTGCCAGCAGCCCGGGACAGGGCCTCTATGGCTACACCTTC. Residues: CASSPGQGLYGYTF.

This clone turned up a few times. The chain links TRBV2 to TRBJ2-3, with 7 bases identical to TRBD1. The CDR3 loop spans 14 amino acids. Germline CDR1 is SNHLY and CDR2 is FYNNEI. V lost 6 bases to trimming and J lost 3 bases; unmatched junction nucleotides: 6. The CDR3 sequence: CASRDRDLTDTQYF. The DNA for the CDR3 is TGTGCCAGCAGAGACAGGGATTTAACAGATACGCAGTATTTT.

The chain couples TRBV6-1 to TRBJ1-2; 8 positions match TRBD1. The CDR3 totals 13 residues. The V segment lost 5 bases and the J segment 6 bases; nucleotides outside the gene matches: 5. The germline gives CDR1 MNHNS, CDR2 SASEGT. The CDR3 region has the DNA TGTGCCAGCAGTTATCAGGGGGCAGATGGCTACACCTTC. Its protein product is CASSYQGADGYTF.

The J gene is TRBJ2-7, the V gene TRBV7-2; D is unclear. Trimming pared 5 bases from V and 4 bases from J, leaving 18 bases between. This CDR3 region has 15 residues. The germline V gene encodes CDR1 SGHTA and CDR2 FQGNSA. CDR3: CASSPVAATIYEQYF. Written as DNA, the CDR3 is TGTGCCAGCAGCCCGGTGGCGGCTACTATATACGAGCAGTACTTC.

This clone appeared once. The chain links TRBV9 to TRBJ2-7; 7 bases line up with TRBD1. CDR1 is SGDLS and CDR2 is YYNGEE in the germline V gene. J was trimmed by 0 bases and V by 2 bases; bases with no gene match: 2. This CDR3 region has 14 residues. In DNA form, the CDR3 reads TGTGCCAGCAGCGTCGGGACAGACTCCTACGAGCAGTACTTC. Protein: CASSVGTDSYEQYF.

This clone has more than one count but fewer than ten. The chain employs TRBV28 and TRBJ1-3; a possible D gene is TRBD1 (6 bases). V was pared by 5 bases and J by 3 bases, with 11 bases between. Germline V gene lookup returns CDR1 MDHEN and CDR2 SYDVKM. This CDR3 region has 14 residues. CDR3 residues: CASSPTGLGNTIYF. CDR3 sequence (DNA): TGTGCCAGCAGTCCGACAGGCCTTGGAAACACCATATATTTT.

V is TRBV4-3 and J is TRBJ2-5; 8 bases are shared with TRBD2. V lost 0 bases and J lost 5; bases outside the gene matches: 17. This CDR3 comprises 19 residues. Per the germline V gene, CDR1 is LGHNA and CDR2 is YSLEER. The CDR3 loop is CASSQEGPGAGASRETQYF. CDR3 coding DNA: TGCGCCAGCAGCCAAGAAGGCCCAGGAGCGGGGGCCTCTCGGGAGACCCAGTACTTC.

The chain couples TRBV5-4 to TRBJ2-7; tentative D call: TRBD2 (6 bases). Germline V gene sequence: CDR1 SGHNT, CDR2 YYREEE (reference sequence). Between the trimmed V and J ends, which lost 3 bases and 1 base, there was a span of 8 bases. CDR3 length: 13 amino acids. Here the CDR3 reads CASSSSGSYEQYF. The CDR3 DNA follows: TGTGCCAGCAGCTCAAGCGGGTCCTACGAGCAGTACTTC.

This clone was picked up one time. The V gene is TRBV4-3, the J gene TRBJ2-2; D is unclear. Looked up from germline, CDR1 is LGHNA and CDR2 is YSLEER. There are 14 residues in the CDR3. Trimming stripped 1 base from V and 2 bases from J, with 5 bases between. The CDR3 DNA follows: TGCGCCAGCAGCCAAGGACAAAACACCGGGGAGCTGTTTTTT. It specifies CASSQGQNTGELFF.

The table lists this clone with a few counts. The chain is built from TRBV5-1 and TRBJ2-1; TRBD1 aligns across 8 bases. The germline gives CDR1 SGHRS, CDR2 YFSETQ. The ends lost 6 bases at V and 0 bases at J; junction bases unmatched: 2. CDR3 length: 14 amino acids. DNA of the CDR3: TGCGCCAGCACACAGGGGGTCTCCTACAATGAGCAGTTCTTC. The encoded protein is CASTQGVSYNEQFF.

CDR3 sequence: CASSYGWGGPADTQYF. The CDR3 DNA is TGTGCCAGCAGCTATGGATGGGGGGGGCCGGCAGATACGCAGTATTTT. The rearrangement uses TRBV11-1 and TRBJ2-3, with D maybe TRBD2 (7 bases). This CDR3 contains 16 residues. V was trimmed by 4 bases and J by 4 bases, leaving 18 bases between them. The germline CDR1 and CDR2 sequences are SGHAT and FQDESV (reference sequence).

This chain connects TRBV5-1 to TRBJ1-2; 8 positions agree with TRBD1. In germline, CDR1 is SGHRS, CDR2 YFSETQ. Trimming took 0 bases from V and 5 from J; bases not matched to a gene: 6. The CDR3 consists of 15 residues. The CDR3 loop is CASSLDPGGGYGYTF. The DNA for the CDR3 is TGCGCCAGCAGCTTGGATCCAGGGGGCGGGTATGGCTACACCTTC.

CDR3 DNA: TGCGCCAGCGGGGAAAGAACCGTCAGGCTAGCGGGAAGCACAGATACGCAGTATTTT. It codes for CASGERTVRLAGSTDTQYF. The chain recombines TRBV4-1 with TRBJ2-3, with 9 bases fitting TRBD2. Trimming cost V 8 bases and J 0 bases; bases outside gene matches: 18. The CDR3 sequence is 19 residues long. Germline CDR1 and CDR2: MGHRA and YSYEKL.

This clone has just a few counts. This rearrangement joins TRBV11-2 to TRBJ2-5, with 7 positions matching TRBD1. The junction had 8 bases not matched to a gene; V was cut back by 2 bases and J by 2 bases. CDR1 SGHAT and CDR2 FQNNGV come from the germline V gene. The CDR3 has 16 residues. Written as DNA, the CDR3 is TGTGCCAGCAGCTTAAGGACAGGTTGGCATCAAGAGACCCAGTACTTC. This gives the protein CASSLRTGWHQETQYF.

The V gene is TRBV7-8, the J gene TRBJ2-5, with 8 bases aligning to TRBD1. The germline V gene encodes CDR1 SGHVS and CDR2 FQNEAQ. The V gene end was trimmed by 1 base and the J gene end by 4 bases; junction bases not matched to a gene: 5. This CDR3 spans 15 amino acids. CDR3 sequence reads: CASSLGSGGAETQYF. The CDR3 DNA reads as TGTGCCAGCAGCTTAGGCTCAGGGGGCGCAGAGACCCAGTACTTC.

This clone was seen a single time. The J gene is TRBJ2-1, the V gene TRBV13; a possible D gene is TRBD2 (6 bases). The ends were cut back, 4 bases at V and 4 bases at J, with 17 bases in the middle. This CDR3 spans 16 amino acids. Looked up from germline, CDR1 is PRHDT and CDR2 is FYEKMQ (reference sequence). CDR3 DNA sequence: TGTGCCAGCAGCTCCACCCCCGGGACTTCATACAATGAGCAGTTCTTC. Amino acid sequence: CASSSTPGTSYNEQFF.